This passage covers 28 T cell receptor beta chains from one sample sequenced in a study of blood T cell repertoires in COVID-19. Data came from immunoSEQ multiplex PCR; TCRdb stores just in-frame clones and leaves some out. Among about 68,000 clones listed, about 82% were seen once. Specimen: peripheral blood. Receptors originate from a man aged 45-65 years with acute or convalescent COVID-19.

The V gene is TRBV6-2 or TRBV6-3, the J gene TRBJ1-3; 8 bases line up with TRBD1. Unmatched junction bases numbered 13, after V lost 6 bases and J lost 3 bases. CDR1 MNHEY and CDR2 SVGEGT come from the germline V gene. The CDR3 spans 17 residues. CDR3: CASSSIGQGLYGNTIYF. The CDR3 nucleotides read TGTGCCAGCAGCTCCATTGGACAGGGCTTGTATGGAAACACCATATATTTT.

The CDR3 here is CASSEGGQGAKQYV. The CDR3 nucleotides are TGTGCCAGCAGTGAAGGGGGACAGGGGGCTAAGCAGTACGTC. The chain recombines TRBV2 with TRBJ2-7; TRBD1 matches 12 bases. This CDR3 has 14 residues. Germline V gene lookup returns CDR1 SNHLY and CDR2 FYNNEI. The junction had 3 bases not matched to a gene; V was cut back by 1 base and J by 8 bases.

The V gene is TRBV7-3, the J gene TRBJ2-3; 9 bases map to TRBD2. The J segment lost 1 base and the V segment lost 1 base, leaving 6 bases of the junction unmatched. Germline loops: CDR1 SGHTA, CDR2 FQGTGA. The CDR3 has 17 residues. DNA of the CDR3: TGTGCCAGCAGCTTAATGGGAGCGGGGGGTGGCACAGATACGCAGTATTTT. It specifies CASSLMGAGGGTDTQYF.

The rearrangement uses TRBV27 and TRBJ2-2; 13 bases agree with TRBD2. J gave up 7 bases and V 5 bases, and 7 bases lay outside the gene matches. The germline gives CDR1 MNHEY, CDR2 SMNVEV (reference sequence). This CDR3 is built from 16 residues. The CDR3 bases are TGTGCCAGCAGTCAAGGGACTAGCGGGGTTAGCGGGGAGCTGTTTTTT. Its protein is CASSQGTSGVSGELFF.

The chain has TRBV7-8 and TRBJ2-7; 7 nucleotides line up with TRBD1. Germline assignment: CDR1 SGHVS and CDR2 FQNEAQ. This CDR3 spans 14 amino acids. The junction had 4 bases not matched to a gene; V was cut back by 5 bases and J by 0 bases. The CDR3 DNA is TGTGCCAGCAGCCTGGGACAGAGCTCCTACGAGCAGTACGTC. This gives the protein CASSLGQSSYEQYV.

The chain recombines TRBV9 with TRBJ2-7; 10 bases fit TRBD1. Germline V CDR1 and CDR2: SGDLS, YYNGEE. V shed 4 bases, J shed 4 bases, and the junction held 8 bases outside the gene matches. The CDR3 is made up of 15 amino acids. For the CDR3, the DNA is TGTGCCAGCAGCACAAGGACAGGGGGGACTTACGAGCAGTACTTC. Translation: CASSTRTGGTYEQYF.

The rearrangement links TRBV5-4 to TRBJ1-3; the D gene is possibly TRBD1 (6 bases). The CDR3 has 14 amino acids. Germline assignment: CDR1 SGHNT and CDR2 YYREEE (reference sequence). V was pared by 4 bases and J by 8 bases, with 16 bases between. The CDR3 is CASSLEGSGDTIYF. The DNA of the CDR3 is TGTGCCAGCAGCCTCGAGGGCTCAGGGGACACCATATATTTT.

The V call is TRBV3-1 (or the pseudogene TRBV3-2), the J call TRBJ2-7, with TRBD1 matching over 7 bases. The germline V gene encodes CDR1 LGHDT and CDR2 YNNKEL (reference sequence). V dropped 1 base and J dropped 6; count of bases not matched to a gene: 3. There are 13 residues in the CDR3. The CDR3 DNA reads as TGTGCCAGCAGCCAAGGCACAGGGGCCGAGCAGTACGTC. Protein product: CASSQGTGAEQYV.

The rearrangement links TRBV3-1 (or the pseudogene TRBV3-2) to TRBJ1-6; D may be TRBD1 (6 bases). In germline, CDR1 is LGHDT, CDR2 YNNKEL (reference sequence). Trimming removed 4 bases at V and 9 bases at J, with 22 bases between. This CDR3 comprises 17 residues. Here the CDR3 reads CASSLAFTQGNTSPLHF. DNA for the CDR3: TGTGCCAGCAGCCTAGCCTTCACACAGGGCAATACTTCACCCCTCCACTTT.

The chain recombines TRBV18 with TRBJ2-2, with D possibly TRBD1 on 6 matching bases. The germline CDR1 and CDR2 sequences are KGHSH and LQKENI. The CDR3 has 16 residues. V gave up 1 base and J gave up 2 bases, with 11 bases separating them. DNA for the CDR3: TGTGCCAGCTCACCACGAAACAGGGTCAACACCGGGGAGCTGTTTTTT. Its translation is CASSPRNRVNTGELFF.

The J gene is TRBJ2-3, the V gene TRBV12-3 or TRBV12-4, with D perhaps matching TRBD1 (5 bases). This CDR3 contains 13 residues. Between the trimmed V and J ends, which lost 7 bases and 5 bases, there was a span of 13 bases. DNA for the CDR3: TGTGCCAGCACCGCGAAGGGGCAAGATACGCAGTATTTT. Residues: CASTAKGQDTQYF.

The chain links TRBV2 to TRBJ1-6, with a possible D match to TRBD1 (5 bases). V was clipped by 8 bases and J by 7 bases, with 12 bases between them. The CDR3 sequence is 13 residues long. In germline, CDR1 is SNHLY, CDR2 FYNNEI. CDR3 nucleotides: TGTGCCAGCGAGCAGGGTTGGAATTCACCCCTCCACTTT. Its protein is CASEQGWNSPLHF.

This clone was seen ten or more times. The gene calls are TRBV6-6 and TRBJ2-3; D is possibly TRBD2 (5 bases). The CDR3 spans 12 residues. CDR1 and CDR2 from the germline V gene are MNHNY and SVGAGI (reference sequence). Trimming cost V 6 bases and J 8 bases, with 12 bases left between them. The CDR3 DNA reads TGTGCCAGCAGCCCCGGGGTCGGTACGCAGTATTTT. Amino acids: CASSPGVGTQYF.

This clone was seen more than once but under ten times. This sequence joins TRBV6-5 and TRBJ2-1; D unresolved. The CDR3 consists of 15 residues. The germline V and J ends were trimmed by 6 bases and 4 bases, with 16 bases remaining between them. Germline assignment: CDR1 MNHEY and CDR2 SVGAGI. DNA of the CDR3: TGTGCCAGCAGCGCCGGGTGGGTTCAGTACAATGAGCAGTTCTTC. It encodes CASSAGWVQYNEQFF.

This sequence joins TRBV9 and TRBJ2-3, with TRBD1 matching 7 bases. Germline CDR1 is SGDLS and CDR2 is YYNGEE. The CDR3 sequence is 14 residues long. V was clipped by 1 base and J by 6 bases; unmatched bases: 5. CDR3 DNA sequence: TGTGCCAGCAGCGTAAGCGACAGGGCGGATACGCAGTATTTT. Protein sequence: CASSVSDRADTQYF.

V is TRBV30 and J is TRBJ1-5, with 10 bases fitting TRBD1. This CDR3 region has 13 residues. Germline CDR1 is GTSNPN and CDR2 is SVGIG (reference sequence). The J segment lost 5 bases and the V segment lost 7 bases, leaving 5 bases of the junction unmatched. CDR3 region: CAYDRGRDQPQHF. Written as DNA, the CDR3 is TGTGCCTATGACAGGGGGCGGGATCAGCCCCAGCATTTT.

The chain links TRBV5-1 to TRBJ1-1; 11 bases are a match to TRBD1. The CDR3 has 15 amino acids. Germline V gene lookup returns CDR1 SGHRS and CDR2 YFSETQ. Trimming took 2 bases from V and 2 from J; bases not matched to a gene: 2. The CDR3, as DNA: TGCGCCAGCAGCTTACGGACAGGGGGCAACACTGAAGCTTTCTTT. Translated: CASSLRTGGNTEAFF.

The V call is TRBV24-1, the J call TRBJ2-5; D might be TRBD1 (5 bases). The CDR3 is 14 amino acids. CDR1 KGHDR and CDR2 SFDVKD come from the germline V gene. With 4 bases removed from V and 1 base from J, the gap between germline ends came to 9 bases. The DNA for the CDR3 is TGTGCCACCAGTGACCGACAGCTCCAAGAGACCCAGTACTTC. This codes for CATSDRQLQETQYF.

V and J are TRBV2 and TRBJ2-3; 8 bases match TRBD2. The V gene end was trimmed by 7 bases and the J gene end by 6 bases; junction bases not matched to a gene: 6. This CDR3 region has 13 residues. The germline CDR1 and CDR2 sequences are SNHLY and FYNNEI. The CDR3, as DNA: TGTGCCAGCAAGGGGACTAGTGGTGATACGCAGTATTTT. This encodes CASKGTSGDTQYF. The complete variable domain, with remaining parts taken from reference TRBV2 and TRBJ2-3, reads EPEVTQTPSHQVTQMGQEVILRCVPISNHLYFYWYRQILGQKVEFLVSFYNNEISEKSEIFDDQFSVERPDGSNFTLKIRSTKLEDSAMYFCASKGTSGDTQYFGPGTRLTVL.

The chain employs TRBV2 and TRBJ1-1, with 8 bases aligning to TRBD1. Germline CDR1 reads SNHLY; CDR2 reads FYNNEI. CDR3 size: 14 residues. J gave up 1 base and V 7 bases, and 5 bases lay outside the gene matches. The CDR3 coding sequence is TGTGCCAGCATCCCAGGGACAGGGAACACTGAAGCTTTCTTT. Translating it yields CASIPGTGNTEAFF.

This clone appeared a single time. This chain joins TRBV10-1 and TRBJ2-2; 7 bases are shared with TRBD1. The CDR3 consists of 13 residues. Germline CDR1 WNHNN, CDR2 SYGVQD (reference sequence). The junction had 4 bases not matched to a gene; V was cut back by 6 bases and J by 6 bases. The CDR3 reads CASRDRSAGELFF. The CDR3 DNA follows: TGCGCCAGCAGGGACAGGTCGGCCGGGGAGCTGTTTTTT.

The CDR3, as DNA: TGTGCCAGCAGTTCCCAGGGACAGGGGGCGGGAGAGACCCAGTACTTC. Residues: CASSSQGQGAGETQYF. The rearrangement joins TRBV6-5 to TRBJ2-5; 12 positions agree with TRBD1. Germline V lookup: CDR1 MNHEY, CDR2 SVGAGI. The CDR3 extends over 16 amino acids. The junction had 7 bases not matched to a gene; V was cut back by 4 bases and J by 4 bases.

The V and J genes are TRBV6-5 and TRBJ2-7, with TRBD1 matching 9 bases. Trimming cost V 4 bases and J 2 bases; bases outside gene matches: 6. Germline V gene sequence: CDR1 MNHEY, CDR2 SVGAGI. The CDR3 runs 15 residues. The CDR3 spells CASSLAGTGTYEQYF. For the CDR3, the DNA is TGTGCCAGCAGTTTAGCCGGGACAGGGACCTACGAGCAGTACTTC.

The rearrangement joins TRBV11-2 to TRBJ1-3; D remains unclear. CDR1 and CDR2 (germline): SGHAT, FQNNGV. This CDR3 has 14 amino acids. V dropped 5 bases and J dropped 0 bases, with 8 bases sitting between them. CDR3 DNA: TGTGCCAGCAGCATTGGCAGCTCTGGAAACACCATATATTTT. Its protein product is CASSIGSSGNTIYF.

The chain couples TRBV6-5 to TRBJ2-5; possibly TRBD2 for D (5 bases). V dropped 6 bases and J dropped 3 bases, with 14 bases sitting between them. Germline lookup yields CDR1 MNHEY and CDR2 SVGAGI. This CDR3 contains 14 residues. The CDR3 DNA reads as TGTGCCAGCAGCCCGGGATCGGGCGAAGAGACCCAGTACTTC. It yields the protein CASSPGSGEETQYF.

This chain uses TRBV5-1 with TRBJ2-2; 8 nucleotides match TRBD1. The CDR3 extends over 15 amino acids. The germline gives CDR1 SGHRS, CDR2 YFSETQ. The trim removed 3 bases at V and 3 bases at J, leaving 4 bases unmatched. DNA of the CDR3: TGCGCCAGCAGCTCGCAGGGGGCGGACACCGGGGAGCTGTTTTTT. As protein: CASSSQGADTGELFF.

The chain links TRBV27 to TRBJ2-5; 8 nucleotides agree with TRBD1. Germline CDR1 reads MNHEY; CDR2 reads SMNVEV (reference sequence). The CDR3 length is 20 residues. With 3 bases clipped from V and 3 bases from J, the junction kept 21 bases outside the gene matches. In DNA form, the CDR3 reads TGTGCCAGCAGTTTTGTGCGCACGTCAACTCCACAGGGGGGAGAAGAGACCCAGTACTTC. Translated, it gives CASSFVRTSTPQGGEETQYF.

The V gene is TRBV3-1 (or the pseudogene TRBV3-2), the J gene TRBJ2-2; 15 bases fit TRBD2. V was pared by 3 bases and J by 0 bases, with 5 bases of the junction left unmatched. The length of the CDR3 is 19 residues. CDR1 and CDR2 (germline): LGHDT, YNNKEL (reference sequence). The CDR3 DNA is TGTGCCAGCAGCCACGCGGGACTAGCGGGGGGTTCGAACACCGGGGAGCTGTTTTTT. Translation gives CASSHAGLAGGSNTGELFF.